This entry concerns a single T cell receptor (beta chain). The antigen is undetermined. This sample was included in a study of immune cell composition in non-small cell lung cancer. For the study at large: Most cases were lung adenocarcinoma or squamous cell carcinoma.

Per germline, CDR1 KGHSH and CDR2 LQKENI. This CDR3 region has 14 residues. V gave up 2 bases and J gave up 2 bases, with 10 bases separating them. Notes on the study in general: Adenocarcinomas with higher top tumour-associated clone frequency had more reactive TILs. Shared sequences between tumour-reactive and dominant in vivo clones were not proven.

TCRdb's table, derived via immunoSEQ multiplex PCR, lists solely in-frame clones and lacks some. Among 2,500 or so clones listed, roughly 80% were seen once. Normal lung was taken at the farthest possible site, at least 3 cm from tumour. Sequenced material: non-adjacent lung tissue. This TCR was sampled from a human donor with non-small cell lung cancer. This chain joins TRBV18 and TRBJ2-7; D not resolved. CDR3 residues: CASSPDRTAYEQYF. Here the CDR3 DNA reads TGTGCCAGCTCACCAGACCGCACAGCCTACGAGCAGTACTTC.